This TCR beta chain was documented in a study of regulatory T cells in long-lasting Graves disease. The V gene lost 3 bases and the J gene lost 8 bases, with 13 bases spanning the gap. Germline V lookup: CDR1 SQVTM, CDR2 ANQGSEA. The CDR3 spans 13 residues. This clonotype was counted at least ten times. Its cognate antigen is unknown. Study-wide points: TRBV28, TRBJ1-2 and TRBJ2-5 were segments that persistent disease favored. A limited number of samples was an acknowledged limitation.

The time point: persistent/refractory GD, antithyroid drugs over 5 years with positive TRAb. The TCR library was made from RNA that had been extracted from PBMCs in TRIzol. HTBI primers from iRepertoire and Arm-PCR of CDR3 regions yielded the TCR beta libraries. TCRdb used MiXCR to reprocess the multiplex PCR reads, holding one entry per CDR3 protein. The profile shows around 450,000 distinct CDR3 sequences, under 25% of them singletons. The chain joins TRBV29-1 to TRBJ1-4; D is undetermined. This sequence originates from a female donor with Graves disease. Sequencing was performed on peripheral blood mononuclear cells (PBMCs), taken when the disease was refractory, from a patient treated with antithyroid drugs. CDR3 residues: CSVDDGGGEKLFF. The CDR3, as DNA: TGCAGCGTTGATGACGGCGGCGGGGAAAAACTGTTTTTT.